This TCR beta chain was recorded in a study of Graves' ophthalmopathy and Graves' hyperthyroidism. CDR3 size: 14 residues. Germline lookup yields CDR1 LNHDA and CDR2 SQIVND (reference sequence). Trimming took off 9 bases at V and 1 base at J, with 15 bases between the two ends. As the template, RNA transcripts were used to amplify TCR beta CDR3 regions. HTBI-primed RT-PCR formed the first round, and a multiplex PCR formed the second. One entry per CDR3 protein, called by TCRdb with MiXCR from the multiplex PCR reads. The table records around 600,000 distinct CDR3 sequences, about 41% of them present only once. Comments on this clonotype: The CDR3 ends on some other residue instead of the conserved phenylalanine or tryptophan, so this is likely a read error.

The sequencing sample was made of peripheral blood. The V call is TRBV19, the J call TRBJ2-5; D gene uncertain. The TCR was taken from an adult man with Graves' ophthalmopathy. CDR3 residues: CASSSEARQETQYI. The DNA for the CDR3 is TGTGCCAGCAGCTCCGAGGCCCGCCAAGAGACCCAGTACATC.